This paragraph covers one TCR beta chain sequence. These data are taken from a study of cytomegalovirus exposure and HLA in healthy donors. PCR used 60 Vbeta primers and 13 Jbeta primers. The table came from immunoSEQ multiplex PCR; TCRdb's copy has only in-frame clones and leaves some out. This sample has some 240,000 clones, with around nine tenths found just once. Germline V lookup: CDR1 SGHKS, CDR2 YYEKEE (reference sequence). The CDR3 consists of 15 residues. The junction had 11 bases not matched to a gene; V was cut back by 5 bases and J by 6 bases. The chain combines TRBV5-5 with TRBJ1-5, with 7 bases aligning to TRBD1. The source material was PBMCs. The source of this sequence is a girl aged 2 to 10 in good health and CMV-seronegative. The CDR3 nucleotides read TGTGCCAGCAGACCCACAGGGGCTGGAGGTCAGCCCCAGCATTTT. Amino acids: CASRPTGAGGQPQHF.